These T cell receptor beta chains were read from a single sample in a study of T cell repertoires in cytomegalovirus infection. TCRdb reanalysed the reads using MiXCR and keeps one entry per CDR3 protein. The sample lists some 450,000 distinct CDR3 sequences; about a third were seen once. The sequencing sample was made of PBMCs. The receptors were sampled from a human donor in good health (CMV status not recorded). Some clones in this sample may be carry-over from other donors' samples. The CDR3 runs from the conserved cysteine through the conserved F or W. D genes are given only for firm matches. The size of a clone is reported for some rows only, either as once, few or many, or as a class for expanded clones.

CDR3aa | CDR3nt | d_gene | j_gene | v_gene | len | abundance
CASSQTGGNTIYF | TGTGCCAGCAGTCAGACAGGGGGAAACACCATATATTTT | TRBD1 | TRBJ1-3 | TRBV6-5 | 13 | once
CASRLTGTNPSYTF | TGTGCCAGCAGACTCACCGGGACCAATCCTTCCTACACCTTC | - | TRBJ1-2 | TRBV27 | 14 | few
CASSQTADTQYF | TGTGCCAGCAGCCAGACAGCAGATACGCAGTATTTT | - | TRBJ2-3 | TRBV6-1 | 12 | -
CASSPGTLKHEQYF | TGTGCCAGCAGCCCCGGGACATTAAAACACGAGCAGTACTTC | - | TRBJ2-7 | TRBV11-2 | 14 | few
CASSLKARGGNTIYF | TGTGCCAGCAGCTTAAAGGCCAGGGGGGGAAACACCATATATTTT | TRBD1 | TRBJ1-3 | TRBV7-2 | 15 | many
CASRLGDANQETQYF | TGTGCCAGCAGGCTCGGGGACGCGAACCAAGAGACCCAGTACTTC | - | TRBJ2-5 | TRBV6-2/TRBV6-3 | 15 | few
CASSSTGDVYNTIYF | TGTGCCAGCAGTTCTACCGGGGACGTCTACAACACCATATATTTT | - | TRBJ1-3 | TRBV6-6 | 15 | -
CASSPKETQYF | TGTGCCAGCAGCCCTAAAGAGACCCAGTACTTC | - | TRBJ2-5 | TRBV7-6 | 11 | many
CASSAAKGGWYQETQYF | TGTGCCAGCAGTGCAGCCAAAGGGGGGTGGTACCAAGAGACCCAGTACTTC | - | TRBJ2-5 | TRBV6-6 | 17 | -
CASSYSAQSDTQYF | TGTGCCAGCAGTTACTCGGCCCAGTCAGATACGCAGTATTTT | - | TRBJ2-3 | TRBV6-6 | 14 | many
CASSRAGGAYEQFF | TGTGCCAGCAGCCGGGCAGGGGGCGCGTATGAGCAGTTCTTC | TRBD1 | TRBJ2-1 | TRBV7-9 | 14 | -
CATSSASAGNYYGYTF | TGTGCCACCAGCAGCGCCTCGGCAGGGAATTACTATGGCTACACCTTC | - | TRBJ1-2 | TRBV15 | 16 | few
CASSLNVGGADEQYF | TGTGCCAGCAGTTTAAATGTCGGCGGGGCAGACGAGCAGTACTTC | - | TRBJ2-7 | TRBV12-3/TRBV12-4 | 15 | -
CASSESGAGYEQYF | TGTGCCAGCAGCGAGAGCGGGGCAGGCTACGAGCAGTACTTC | TRBD2 | TRBJ2-7 | TRBV7-6 | 14 | -
CATSRIPGQEQFF | TGTGCCACCAGCAGAATTCCGGGACAAGAGCAGTTCTTC | - | TRBJ2-1 | TRBV15 | 13 | -
CASSEARGTNEKLFF | TGTGCCAGCAGTGAAGCGCGTGGGACTAATGAAAAACTGTTTTTT | - | TRBJ1-4 | TRBV6-1 | 15 | few
CASSQAGLYGYTF | TGCGCCAGCAGCCAAGCGGGGCTCTATGGCTACACCTTC | - | TRBJ1-2 | TRBV4-3 | 13 | few
CASSEVRLAGDFIGNEQFF | TGTGCCAGCAGTGAAGTAAGGCTAGCGGGGGATTTTATAGGCAATGAGCAGTTCTTC | TRBD2 | TRBJ2-1 | TRBV2 | 19 | few